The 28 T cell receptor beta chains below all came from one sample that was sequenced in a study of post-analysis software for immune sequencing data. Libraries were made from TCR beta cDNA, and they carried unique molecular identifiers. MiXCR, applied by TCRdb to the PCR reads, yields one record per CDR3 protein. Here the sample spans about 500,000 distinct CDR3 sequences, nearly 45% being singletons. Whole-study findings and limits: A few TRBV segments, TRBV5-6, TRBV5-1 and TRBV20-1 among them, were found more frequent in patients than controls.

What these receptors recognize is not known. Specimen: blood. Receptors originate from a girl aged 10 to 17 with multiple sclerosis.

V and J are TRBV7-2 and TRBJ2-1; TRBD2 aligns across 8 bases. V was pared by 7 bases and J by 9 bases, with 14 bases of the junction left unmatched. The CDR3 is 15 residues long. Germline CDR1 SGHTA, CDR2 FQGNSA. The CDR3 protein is CASTTRLAPGGEQFF. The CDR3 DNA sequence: TGTGCCAGCACCACTCGACTAGCGCCCGGGGGTGAGCAGTTCTTC.

CDR3 nucleotides: TGTGCCATCAGCTCAAACTCGGCTAACTATGGCTACACCTTC. Its translation is CAISSNSANYGYTF. This sequence joins TRBV10-3 and TRBJ1-2, with D uncertain. Trimming pared 6 bases from V and 0 bases from J, leaving 11 bases between. Germline V CDR1 and CDR2: ENHRY, SYGVKD. This CDR3 region has 14 residues.

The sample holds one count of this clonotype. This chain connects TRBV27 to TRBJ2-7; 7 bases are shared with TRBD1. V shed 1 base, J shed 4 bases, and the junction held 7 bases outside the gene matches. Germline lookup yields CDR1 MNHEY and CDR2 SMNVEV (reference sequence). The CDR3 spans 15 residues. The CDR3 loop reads CASSLFGTDDYEQYF. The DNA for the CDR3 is TGTGCCAGCAGTTTATTTGGGACAGACGATTACGAGCAGTACTTC.

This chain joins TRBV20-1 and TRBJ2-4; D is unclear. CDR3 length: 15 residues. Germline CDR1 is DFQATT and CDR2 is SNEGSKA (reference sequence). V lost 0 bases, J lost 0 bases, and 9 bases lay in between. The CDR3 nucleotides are TGCAGTGCTAGAGATGAGCTACTAGCCAAAAACATTCAGTACTTC. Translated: CSARDELLAKNIQYF.

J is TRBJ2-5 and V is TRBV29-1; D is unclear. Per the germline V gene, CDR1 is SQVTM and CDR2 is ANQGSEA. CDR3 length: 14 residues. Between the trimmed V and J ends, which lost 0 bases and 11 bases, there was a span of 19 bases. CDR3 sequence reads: CSVEDFTAYNEQYF. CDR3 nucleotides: TGCAGCGTTGAAGATTTTACAGCATACAATGAGCAGTACTTC. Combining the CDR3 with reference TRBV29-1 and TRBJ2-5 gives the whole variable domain SAVISQKPSRDICQRGTSLTIQCQVDSQVTMMFWYRQQPGQSLTLIATANQGSEATYESGFVIDKFPISRPNLTFSTLTVSNMSPEDSSIYLCSVEDFTAYNEQYFGPGTRLLVL.

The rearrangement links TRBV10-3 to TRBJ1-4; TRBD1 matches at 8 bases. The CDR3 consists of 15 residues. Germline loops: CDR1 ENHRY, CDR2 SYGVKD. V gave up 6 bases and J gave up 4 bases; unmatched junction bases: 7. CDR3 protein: CAISRGQDNNEKLFF. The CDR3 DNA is TGTGCCATCAGCCGGGGACAGGATAATAATGAAAAACTGTTTTTT.

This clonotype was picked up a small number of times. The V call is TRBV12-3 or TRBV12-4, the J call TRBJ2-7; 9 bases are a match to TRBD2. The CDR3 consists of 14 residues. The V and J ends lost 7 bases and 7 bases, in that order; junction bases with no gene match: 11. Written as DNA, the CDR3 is TGTGCCAGCACCCCGGACAGCCTAGCGGGGGAGCAGTACTTC. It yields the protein CASTPDSLAGEQYF.

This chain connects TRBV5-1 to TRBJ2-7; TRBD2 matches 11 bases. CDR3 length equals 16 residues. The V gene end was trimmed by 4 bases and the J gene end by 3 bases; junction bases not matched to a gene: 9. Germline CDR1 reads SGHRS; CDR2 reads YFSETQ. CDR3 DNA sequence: TGCGCCAGCAGCGGTATAGCGGGAGGGGTAGGCTACGAGCAGTACTTC. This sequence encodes CASSGIAGGVGYEQYF.

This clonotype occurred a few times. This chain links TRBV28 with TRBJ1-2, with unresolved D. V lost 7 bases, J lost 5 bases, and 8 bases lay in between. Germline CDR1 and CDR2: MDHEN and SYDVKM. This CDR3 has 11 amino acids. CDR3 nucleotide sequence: TGTGCCAGCATGGGCGTTTATGGCTACACCTTC. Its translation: CASMGVYGYTF.

Written as DNA, the CDR3 is TGTGCCAGCAGCCAAGTAACTAGCGGGGAAGAGACCCAGTACTTC. Translating it yields CASSQVTSGEETQYF. This sequence joins TRBV4-2 and TRBJ2-5; 10 bases line up with TRBD2. V lost 1 base to trimming and J lost 3 bases; unmatched junction nucleotides: 2. This CDR3 has 15 amino acids. Germline-derived CDR1 and CDR2 are LGHNA and YNFKEQ.

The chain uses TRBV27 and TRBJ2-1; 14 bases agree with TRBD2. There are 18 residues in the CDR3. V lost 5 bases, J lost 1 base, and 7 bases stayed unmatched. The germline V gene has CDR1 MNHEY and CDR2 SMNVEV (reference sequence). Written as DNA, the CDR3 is TGTGCCAGCAGTCCCGGGACTAGCGGGAGTTGGTCCTACAATGAGCAGTTCTTC. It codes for CASSPGTSGSWSYNEQFF.

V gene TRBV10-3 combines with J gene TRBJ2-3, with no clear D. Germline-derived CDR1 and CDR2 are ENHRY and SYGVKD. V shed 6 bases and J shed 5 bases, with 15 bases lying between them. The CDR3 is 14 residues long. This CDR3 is CAIRPAGTRDTQYF. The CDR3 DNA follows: TGTGCCATCAGACCGGCTGGTACGCGAGATACGCAGTATTTT.

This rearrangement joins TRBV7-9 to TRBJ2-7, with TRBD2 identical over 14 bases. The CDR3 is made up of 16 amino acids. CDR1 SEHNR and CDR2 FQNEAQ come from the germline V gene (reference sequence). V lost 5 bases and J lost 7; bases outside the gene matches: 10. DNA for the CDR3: TGTGCCAGCAGCCGGACTAGCGGGGGGTCCCCCAATGAGCAGTACTTC. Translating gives CASSRTSGGSPNEQYF.

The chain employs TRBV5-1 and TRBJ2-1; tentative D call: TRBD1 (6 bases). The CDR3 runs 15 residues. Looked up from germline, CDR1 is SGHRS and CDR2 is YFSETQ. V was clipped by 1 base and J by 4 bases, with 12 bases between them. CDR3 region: CASSLSRGIYNEQFF. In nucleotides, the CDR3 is TGCGCCAGCAGCTTGTCCAGGGGTATTTACAATGAGCAGTTCTTC.

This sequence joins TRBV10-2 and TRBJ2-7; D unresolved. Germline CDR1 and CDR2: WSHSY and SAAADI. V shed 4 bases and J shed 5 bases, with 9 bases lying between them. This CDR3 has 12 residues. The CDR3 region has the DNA TGCGCCAGCAGTGTATCGGACCACGAGCAGTACTTC. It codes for CASSVSDHEQYF.

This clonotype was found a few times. CDR3 residues: CSAPGLAGEGDEQFF. CDR3 DNA sequence: TGCAGCGCCCCGGGACTAGCGGGAGAGGGCGATGAGCAGTTCTTC. This sequence joins TRBV29-1 and TRBJ2-1, with 14 bases identical to TRBD2. This CDR3 contains 15 residues. J lost 8 bases, V lost 7 bases, and 10 bases had no gene match. Germline V lookup: CDR1 SQVTM, CDR2 ANQGSEA.

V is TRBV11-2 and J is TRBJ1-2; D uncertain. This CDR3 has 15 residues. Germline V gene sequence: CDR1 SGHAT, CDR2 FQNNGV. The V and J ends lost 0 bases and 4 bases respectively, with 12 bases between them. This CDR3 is CASSLDSGSGYGYTF. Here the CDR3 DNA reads TGTGCCAGCAGCTTAGATTCTGGGTCTGGCTATGGCTACACCTTC.

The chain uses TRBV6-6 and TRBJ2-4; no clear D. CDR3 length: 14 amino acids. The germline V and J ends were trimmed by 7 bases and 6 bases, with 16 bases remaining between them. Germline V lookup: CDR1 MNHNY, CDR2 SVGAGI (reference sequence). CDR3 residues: CASTYGPEINIQYF. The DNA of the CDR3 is TGTGCCAGCACCTACGGGCCAGAGATAAACATTCAGTACTTC.

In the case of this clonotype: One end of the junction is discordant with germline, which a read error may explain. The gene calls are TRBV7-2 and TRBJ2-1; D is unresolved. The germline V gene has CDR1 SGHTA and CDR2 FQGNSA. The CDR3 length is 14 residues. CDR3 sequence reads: CASSLLTSHNEQFF. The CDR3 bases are TGTGCCAGCAGCTTATTGACCTCCCACAATGAGCAGTTCTTC.

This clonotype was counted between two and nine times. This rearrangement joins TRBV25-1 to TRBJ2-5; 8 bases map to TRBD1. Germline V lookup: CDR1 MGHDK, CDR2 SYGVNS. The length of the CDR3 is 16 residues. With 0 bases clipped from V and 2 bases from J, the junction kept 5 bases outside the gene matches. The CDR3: CASSEYVTGVQETQYF. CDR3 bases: TGTGCCAGCAGTGAATATGTGACAGGGGTTCAAGAGACCCAGTACTTC.

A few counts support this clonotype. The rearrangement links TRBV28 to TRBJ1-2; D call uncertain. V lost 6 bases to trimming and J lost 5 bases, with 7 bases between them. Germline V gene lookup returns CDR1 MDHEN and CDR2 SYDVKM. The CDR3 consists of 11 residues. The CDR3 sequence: CASRVEYGYTF. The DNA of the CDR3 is TGTGCCAGCAGGGTTGAGTATGGCTACACCTTC.

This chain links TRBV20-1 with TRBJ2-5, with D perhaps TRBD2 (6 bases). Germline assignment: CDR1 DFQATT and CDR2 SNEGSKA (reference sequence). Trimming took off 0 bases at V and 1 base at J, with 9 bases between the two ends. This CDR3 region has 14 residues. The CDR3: CSARERAGQETQYF. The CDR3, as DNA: TGCAGTGCTAGAGAGAGAGCGGGCCAAGAGACCCAGTACTTC.

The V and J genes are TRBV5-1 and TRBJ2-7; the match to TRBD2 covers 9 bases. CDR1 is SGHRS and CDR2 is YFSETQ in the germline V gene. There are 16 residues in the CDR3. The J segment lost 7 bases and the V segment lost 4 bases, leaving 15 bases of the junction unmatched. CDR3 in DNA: TGCGCCAGCAGCCTTGACAGGATAGCGGGAGAAACGGAGCAGTACTTC. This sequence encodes CASSLDRIAGETEQYF.

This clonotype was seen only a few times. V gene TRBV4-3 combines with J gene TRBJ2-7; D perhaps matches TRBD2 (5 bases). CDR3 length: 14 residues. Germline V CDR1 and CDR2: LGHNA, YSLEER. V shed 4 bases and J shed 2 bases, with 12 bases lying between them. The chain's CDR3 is CASSPRGGAYEQYF. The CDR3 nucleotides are TGCGCCAGCAGCCCCCGCGGAGGAGCCTACGAGCAGTACTTC.

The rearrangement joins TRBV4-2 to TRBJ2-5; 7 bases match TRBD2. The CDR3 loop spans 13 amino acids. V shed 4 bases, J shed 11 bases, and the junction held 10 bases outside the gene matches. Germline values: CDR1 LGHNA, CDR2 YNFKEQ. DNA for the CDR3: TGTGCCAGCAGCCTGACTAGCTTCGGAGAGCAGTACTTC. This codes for CASSLTSFGEQYF.

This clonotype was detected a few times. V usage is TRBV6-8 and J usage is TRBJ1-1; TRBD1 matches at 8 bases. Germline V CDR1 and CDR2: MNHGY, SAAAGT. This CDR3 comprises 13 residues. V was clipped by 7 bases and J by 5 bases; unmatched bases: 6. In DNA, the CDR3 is TGTGCCAGCACGTCAGGGGGCAGGACTGAAGCTTTCTTT. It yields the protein CASTSGGRTEAFF.

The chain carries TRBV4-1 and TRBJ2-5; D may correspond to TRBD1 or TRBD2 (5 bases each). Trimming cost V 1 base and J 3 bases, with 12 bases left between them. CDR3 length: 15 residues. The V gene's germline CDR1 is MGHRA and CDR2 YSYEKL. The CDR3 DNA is TGCGCCAGCAGCCAAGGGGGACCCGGAAAAGAGACCCAGTACTTC. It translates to CASSQGGPGKETQYF.

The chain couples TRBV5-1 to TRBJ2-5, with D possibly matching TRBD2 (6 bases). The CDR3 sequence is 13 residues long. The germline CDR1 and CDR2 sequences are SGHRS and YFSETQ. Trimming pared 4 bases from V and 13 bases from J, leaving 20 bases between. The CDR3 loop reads CASSRSPGDHGYF. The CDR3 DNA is TGCGCCAGCAGCCGCTCGCCGGGGGATCATGGGTACTTC.